The 20 T cell receptor beta chains presented below share a single source sample, sequenced in a study of radiotherapy plus CTLA-4 blockade in lung cancer. Generated by immunoSEQ multiplex PCR, the TCRdb table keeps only in-frame clones and is missing some. This repertoire shows some 71,000 clones, 76% found once; its top ten account for roughly 15%. Sample: peripheral blood, taken from a patient treated with radiotherapy plus ipilimumab. The receptors shown here come from a human donor with non-small cell lung cancer whose response to radiotherapy plus ipilimumab could not be evaluated. Some clones in this sample may be carry-over from other donors' samples.

This rearrangement joins TRBV18 to TRBJ1-1; D gene uncertain. CDR1 and CDR2 from the germline V gene are KGHSH and LQKENI. The CDR3 runs 16 residues. With 6 bases removed from V and 3 bases from J, the gap between germline ends came to 20 bases. DNA of the CDR3: TGTGCCAGCTCGCTAAGCCCGGGGAGTGGAGACACTGAAGCTTTCTTT. Encoded protein: CASSLSPGSGDTEAFF.

This clone appeared a few times. The gene calls are TRBV28 and TRBJ2-2; D perhaps matches TRBD2 (6 bases). The germline V gene encodes CDR1 MDHEN and CDR2 SYDVKM. With 2 bases removed from V and 4 bases from J, the gap between germline ends came to 14 bases. The length of the CDR3 is 16 residues. The CDR3 DNA reads TGTGCCAGCAGTTTAGAGCTAACAGCGGGCACCGGGGAGCTGTTTTTT. Translation gives CASSLELTAGTGELFF.

V usage is TRBV6-1 and J usage is TRBJ1-4, with TRBD1 matching 8 bases. The germline CDR1 and CDR2 sequences are MNHNS and SASEGT. CDR3 length: 16 amino acids. Trimming cost V 2 bases and J 5 bases; bases outside gene matches: 7. For the CDR3, the DNA is TGTGCCAGCAGTGAACTCGGACAGGGCGTAAATGAAAAACTGTTTTTT. Protein sequence: CASSELGQGVNEKLFF.

The J gene is TRBJ2-7, the V gene TRBV18, with D perhaps TRBD1 (5 bases). V was shortened by 10 bases and J by 5 bases, with 21 bases between the two germline ends. The germline V gene has CDR1 KGHSH and CDR2 LQKENI. This CDR3 contains 14 residues. The CDR3 spells CATSPPQAINEQYF. CDR3 DNA: TGTGCCACCTCCCCCCCACAGGCGATCAACGAGCAGTACTTC.

The chain links TRBV7-8 to TRBJ2-1; D might be TRBD2 (5 bases). The CDR3 is 14 amino acids. CDR1 and CDR2 (germline): SGHVS, FQNEAQ. Trimming shortened V by 3 bases and J by 2 bases, and 8 bases separated the two germline ends. The CDR3 DNA is TGTGCCAGCAGCTTCCCCGGGACCTACAATGAGCAGTTCTTC. Protein: CASSFPGTYNEQFF.

The CDR3 is CASSLALGTGYYGYTF. The CDR3, as DNA: TGTGCCAGCAGCTTAGCGCTTGGAACAGGGTACTATGGCTACACCTTC. J is TRBJ1-2 and V is TRBV7-2, with a weak D call TRBD1 (6 bases). CDR3 length: 16 residues. Trimming stripped 0 bases from V and 3 bases from J, with 14 bases between. Looked up from germline, CDR1 is SGHTA and CDR2 is FQGNSA.

Of note for this clone: This CDR3 is also generated by other DNA sequences in the sample. This rearrangement joins TRBV28 to TRBJ1-6; TRBD1 matches at 7 bases. The length of the CDR3 is 15 residues. Trimming took 3 bases from V and 7 from J; bases not matched to a gene: 6. Germline CDR1 is MDHEN and CDR2 is SYDVKM. The CDR3 nucleotides are TGTGCCAGCAGTTTCACAGCAGGGGGGAATTCACCCCTCCACTTT. Encoded protein: CASSFTAGGNSPLHF.

The rearrangement links TRBV10-3 to TRBJ2-3, with 10 nucleotides matching TRBD1. This CDR3 region has 15 residues. The V segment lost 4 bases and the J segment 7 bases; nucleotides outside the gene matches: 8. In germline, CDR1 is ENHRY, CDR2 SYGVKD. For the CDR3, the DNA is TGTGCCATCAGTGGGACAGGGGGGTGGAGATATACGCAGTATTTT. This encodes CAISGTGGWRYTQYF.

In the case of this clone: Other DNA variants within this sample encode the same CDR3. The chain recombines TRBV5-1 with TRBJ2-3; D is possibly TRBD2 (5 bases). CDR3 size: 14 residues. Trimming took 0 bases from V and 1 from J, leaving 6 bases between them. Germline V gene data show CDR1 as SGHRS and CDR2 as YFSETQ. CDR3 residues: CASSLAGGTDTQYF. The CDR3 DNA sequence: TGCGCCAGCAGCTTGGCCGGGGGCACAGATACGCAGTATTTT.

This clone was picked up one time. The V gene is TRBV2, the J gene TRBJ2-1; the D gene is possibly TRBD1 (5 bases). CDR3 size: 13 residues. The germline gives CDR1 SNHLY, CDR2 FYNNEI. The germline V and J ends were trimmed by 4 bases and 3 bases, with 7 bases remaining between them. The CDR3 DNA is TGTGCCAGCAGTGGGGGCCTCTACAATGAGCAGTTCTTC. This translates into CASSGGLYNEQFF.

The V gene is TRBV6-1, the J gene TRBJ1-3; TRBD1 is a possible D gene (5 bases). The V gene lost 6 bases and the J gene lost 3 bases, with 9 bases spanning the gap. The CDR3 has 13 amino acids. Germline V gives CDR1 MNHNS, CDR2 SASEGT. The CDR3 DNA sequence: TGTGCCAGCAGCTTGACAGATGGAAACACCATATATTTT. Amino acid sequence: CASSLTDGNTIYF.

The CDR3 bases are TGTGCCAGCAGTGAACAGGGTGGCGAAAAACTGTTTTTT. Its translation: CASSEQGGEKLFF. J is TRBJ1-4 and V is TRBV6-1; D is perhaps TRBD1 (5 bases). Looked up from germline, CDR1 is MNHNS and CDR2 is SASEGT. The length of the CDR3 is 13 residues. V lost 2 bases, J lost 8 bases, and 9 bases lay in between.

The chain has TRBV15 and TRBJ1-2; 7 bases align to TRBD1. Germline V gene sequence: CDR1 LNHNV, CDR2 YYDKDF (reference sequence). V lost 3 bases and J lost 4; bases outside the gene matches: 5. The CDR3 loop spans 14 amino acids. DNA for the CDR3: TGTGCCACCAGCAGTCCAGGGGGAGGCTATGGCTACACCTTC. Translating it yields CATSSPGGGYGYTF.

The chain couples TRBV5-4 to TRBJ2-7, with 7 bases matching TRBD1. Germline trimming cut 3 bases from V and 6 bases from J; bases unmatched to any gene: 12. CDR3 size: 15 residues. Per the germline V gene, CDR1 is SGHNT and CDR2 is YYREEE (reference sequence). The CDR3: CASSSTSGTEGEQYF. CDR3 nucleotides: TGTGCCAGCAGCTCCACCTCCGGGACAGAAGGCGAGCAGTACTTC.

The chain carries TRBV6-5 and TRBJ2-7; no definite D call. Germline V gene lookup returns CDR1 MNHEY and CDR2 SVGAGI. Trimming cost V 8 bases and J 0 bases, with 11 bases left between them. The CDR3 sequence is 13 residues long. The DNA of the CDR3 is TGTGCCAGCGGGCAGTCGAGCTCCTACGAGCAGTACTTC. Its protein product is CASGQSSSYEQYF.

The chain carries TRBV6-5 and TRBJ1-2, with 7 bases identical to TRBD1. With 0 bases clipped from V and 4 bases from J, the junction kept 2 bases outside the gene matches. CDR3 length: 14 residues. In germline, CDR1 is MNHEY, CDR2 SVGAGI. In DNA form, the CDR3 reads TGTGCCAGCAGTTACTCCGGGGACAGCTATGGCTACACCTTC. It codes for CASSYSGDSYGYTF.

This clone was seen just once. V gene TRBV9 combines with J gene TRBJ1-6; 9 nucleotides line up with TRBD1. Germline V gives CDR1 SGDLS, CDR2 YYNGEE. The CDR3 totals 14 residues. The V segment lost 3 bases and the J segment 9 bases; nucleotides outside the gene matches: 4. The CDR3 nucleotides are TGTGCCAGCAGCGCCGGGACAGGGAGTTCACCCCTCCACTTT. Translation: CASSAGTGSSPLHF.

The CDR3, as DNA: TGTGCCAGCAGCCAAGAACTGTCTAGCGGGGGCACGAACACCGGGGAGCTGTTTTTT. Its protein product is CASSQELSSGGTNTGELFF. V gene TRBV4-2 combines with J gene TRBJ2-2; 10 positions agree with TRBD2. This CDR3 is 19 amino acids long. With 0 bases clipped from V and 0 bases from J, the junction kept 7 bases outside the gene matches. Germline lookup yields CDR1 LGHNA and CDR2 YNFKEQ.

This chain uses TRBV11-2 with TRBJ1-1, with 7 positions matching TRBD1. After removal of 6 bases from V and 2 bases from J, the junction contained 6 bases not matched to a gene. The CDR3 length is 14 residues. Germline V gene lookup returns CDR1 SGHAT and CDR2 FQNNGV. This CDR3 is CASSSGQLNTEAFF. The CDR3 nucleotides are TGTGCCAGCAGTTCGGGACAGTTAAACACTGAAGCTTTCTTT.

The DNA for the CDR3 is TGTGCCAGCAGCTTAGCGGCAGGGAACTACGAGCAGTACTTC. It translates to CASSLAAGNYEQYF. The chain couples TRBV7-2 to TRBJ2-7, with D perhaps matching TRBD1 (5 bases). V was shortened by 0 bases and J by 3 bases, with 9 bases between the two germline ends. Germline V gives CDR1 SGHTA, CDR2 FQGNSA. The CDR3 spans 14 residues. Full variable domain (remainder filled in from reference TRBV7-2 and TRBJ2-7): GAGVSQSPSNKVTEKGKDVELRCDPISGHTALYWYRQSLGQGLEFLIYFQGNSAPDKSGLPSDRFSAERTGGSVSTLTIQRTQQEDSAVYLCASSLAAGNYEQYFGPGTRLTVT.